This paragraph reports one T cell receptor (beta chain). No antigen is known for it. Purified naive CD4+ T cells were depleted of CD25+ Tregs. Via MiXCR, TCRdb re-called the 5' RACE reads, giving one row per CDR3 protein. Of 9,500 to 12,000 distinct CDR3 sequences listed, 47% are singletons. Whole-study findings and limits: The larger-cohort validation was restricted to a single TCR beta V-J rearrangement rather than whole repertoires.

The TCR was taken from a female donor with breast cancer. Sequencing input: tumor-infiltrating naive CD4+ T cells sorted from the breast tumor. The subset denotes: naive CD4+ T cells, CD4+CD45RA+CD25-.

CDR3 bases: TGTGCCAGCAGCTTAGTTAGCCGGGGGGGGGATGAGCAGTTCTTC. It codes for CASSLVSRGGDEQFF. The chain recombines TRBV7-3 with TRBJ2-1; 8 bases agree with TRBD2. The germline gives CDR1 SGHTA, CDR2 FQGTGA. Trimming took 2 bases from V and 8 from J; bases not matched to a gene: 8. CDR3 size: 15 residues.